This entry is about one T cell receptor (beta chain). Its antigen remains unknown. The sample belongs to a study of cytomegalovirus exposure and HLA in healthy donors. Study-level results: Information on immune exposure was restricted to one variable (CMV serostatus).

Primers for the PCR totalled 60 Vbeta and 13 Jbeta. Per the study methods: Later work found 80 million or so unique TCR beta chains, with about 10 million shared. Clones were read by immunoSEQ multiplex PCR, and TCRdb kept only the in-frame ones, dropping some. V and J calls and clone size are copied from that table; D and trimming were computed from the DNA. The sample data list over 100,000 clones. V was clipped by 0 bases and J by 4 bases; unmatched bases: 0. Germline loops: CDR1 SGHRS, CDR2 YFSETQ. The CDR3 spans 13 residues. The sequencing input was PBMCs. The chain has TRBV5-1 and TRBJ1-2, with TRBD1 matching 7 bases. This TCR came from a man aged 25 to 45 in good health and CMV-seronegative. The CDR3 is CASSLEGAYGYTF. The CDR3 nucleotides are TGCGCCAGCAGCTTGGAGGGGGCCTATGGCTACACCTTC.